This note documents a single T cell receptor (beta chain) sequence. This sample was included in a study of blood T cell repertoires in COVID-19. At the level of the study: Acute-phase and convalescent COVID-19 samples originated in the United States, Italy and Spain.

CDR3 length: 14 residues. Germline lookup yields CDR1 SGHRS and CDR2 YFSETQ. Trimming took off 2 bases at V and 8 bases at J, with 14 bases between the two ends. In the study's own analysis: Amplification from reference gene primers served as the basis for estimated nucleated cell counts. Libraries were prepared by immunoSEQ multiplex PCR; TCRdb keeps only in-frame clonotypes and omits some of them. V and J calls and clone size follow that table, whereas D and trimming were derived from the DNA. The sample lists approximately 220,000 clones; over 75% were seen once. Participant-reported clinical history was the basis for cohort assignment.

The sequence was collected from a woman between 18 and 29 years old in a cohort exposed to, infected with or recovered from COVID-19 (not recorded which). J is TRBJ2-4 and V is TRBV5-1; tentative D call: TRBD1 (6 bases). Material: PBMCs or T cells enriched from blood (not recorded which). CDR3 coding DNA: TGCGCCAGCAGCTTAACAGGGCAAGAGGACATTCAGTACTTC. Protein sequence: CASSLTGQEDIQYF.